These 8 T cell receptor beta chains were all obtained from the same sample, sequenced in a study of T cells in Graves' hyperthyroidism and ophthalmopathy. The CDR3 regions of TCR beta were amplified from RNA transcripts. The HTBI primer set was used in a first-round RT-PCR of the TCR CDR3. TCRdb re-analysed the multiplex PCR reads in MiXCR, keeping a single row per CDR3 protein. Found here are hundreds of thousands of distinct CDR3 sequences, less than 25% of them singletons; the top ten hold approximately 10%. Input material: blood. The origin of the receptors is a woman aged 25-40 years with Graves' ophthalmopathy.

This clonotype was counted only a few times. CDR3 nucleotides: TGTGCCAGCAGCCGATTCGGACAGGGCGAATCGAACACTGAAGCTTTCTTT. Protein sequence: CASSRFGQGESNTEAFF. The rearrangement uses TRBV11-1 and TRBJ1-1; TRBD1 aligns across 8 bases. This CDR3 has 17 residues. CDR1 and CDR2 (germline): SGHAT, FQDESV (reference sequence). V lost 5 bases, J lost 1 base, and 12 bases stayed unmatched. The complete variable domain, with remaining parts taken from reference TRBV11-1 and TRBJ1-1, reads EAEVAQSPRYKITEKSQAVAFWCDPISGHATLYWYRQILGQGPELLVQFQDESVVDDSQLPKDRFSAERLKGVDSTLKIQPAELGDSAMYLCASSRFGQGESNTEAFFGQGTRLTVV.

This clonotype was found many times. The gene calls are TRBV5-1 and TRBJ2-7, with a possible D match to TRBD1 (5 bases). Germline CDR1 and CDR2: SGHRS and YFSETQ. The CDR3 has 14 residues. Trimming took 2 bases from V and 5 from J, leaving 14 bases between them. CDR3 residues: CASSLSGAVNEQYF. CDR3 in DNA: TGCGCCAGCAGCTTAAGTGGGGCCGTCAACGAGCAGTACTTC.

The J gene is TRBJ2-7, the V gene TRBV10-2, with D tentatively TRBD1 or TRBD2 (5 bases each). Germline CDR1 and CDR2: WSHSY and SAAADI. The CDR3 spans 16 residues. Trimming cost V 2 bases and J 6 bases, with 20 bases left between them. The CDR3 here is CASSEPNLRERGEQYF. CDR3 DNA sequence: TGCGCCAGCAGTGAGCCAAACCTCAGGGAGAGGGGCGAGCAGTACTTC.

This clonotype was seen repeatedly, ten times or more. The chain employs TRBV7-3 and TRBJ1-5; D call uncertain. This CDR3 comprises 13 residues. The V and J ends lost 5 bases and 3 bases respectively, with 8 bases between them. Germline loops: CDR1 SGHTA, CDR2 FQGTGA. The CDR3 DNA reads TGTGCCAGCAGCGCCGGGATCAATCAGCCCCAGCATTTT. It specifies CASSAGINQPQHF.

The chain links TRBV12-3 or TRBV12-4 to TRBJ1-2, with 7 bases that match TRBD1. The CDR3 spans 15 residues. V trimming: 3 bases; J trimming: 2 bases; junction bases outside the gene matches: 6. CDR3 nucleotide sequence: TGTGCCAGCAGTTTCTTTAACAGGGGAAACTATGGCTACACCTTC. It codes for CASSFFNRGNYGYTF.

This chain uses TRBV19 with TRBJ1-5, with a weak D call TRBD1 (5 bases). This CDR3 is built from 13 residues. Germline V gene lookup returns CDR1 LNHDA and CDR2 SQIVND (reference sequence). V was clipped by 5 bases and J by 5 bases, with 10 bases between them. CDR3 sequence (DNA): TGTGCCAGTAGTGGGGGGTTGGATCAGCCCCAGCATTTT. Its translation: CASSGGLDQPQHF.

The CDR3 is CASSEGPHGGTGKQPQHF. The CDR3 DNA follows: TGTGCCAGCAGTGAAGGTCCCCACGGAGGGACAGGGAAGCAGCCCCAGCATTTT. The rearrangement uses TRBV6-1 and TRBJ1-5; 9 nucleotides line up with TRBD1. J lost 7 bases, V lost 1 base, and 14 bases had no gene match. The CDR3 totals 18 residues. Per the germline V gene, CDR1 is MNHNS and CDR2 is SASEGT.

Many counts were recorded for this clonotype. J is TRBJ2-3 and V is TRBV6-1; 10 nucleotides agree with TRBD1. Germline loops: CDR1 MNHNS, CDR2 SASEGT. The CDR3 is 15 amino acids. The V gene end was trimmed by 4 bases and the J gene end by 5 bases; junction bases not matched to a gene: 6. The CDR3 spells CASSAPGQGLDTQYF. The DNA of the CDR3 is TGTGCCAGCAGTGCTCCGGGACAGGGGTTAGATACGCAGTATTTT.